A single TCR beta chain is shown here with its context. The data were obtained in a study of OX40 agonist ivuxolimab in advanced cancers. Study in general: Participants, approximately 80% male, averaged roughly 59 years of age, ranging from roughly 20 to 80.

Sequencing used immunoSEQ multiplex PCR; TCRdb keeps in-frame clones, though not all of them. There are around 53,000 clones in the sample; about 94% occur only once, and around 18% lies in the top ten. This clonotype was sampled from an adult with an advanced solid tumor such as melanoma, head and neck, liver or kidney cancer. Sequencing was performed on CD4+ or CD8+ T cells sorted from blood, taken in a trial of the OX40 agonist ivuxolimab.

The CDR3 coding sequence is TGTGCCAGCAGCTTACTGAGGGGTAACACTGAAGCTTTCTTT. Translating it yields CASSLLRGNTEAFF. The chain combines TRBV7-2 with TRBJ1-1; tentatively, D is TRBD1 (5 bases). The CDR3 contains 14 residues. Germline-derived CDR1 and CDR2 are SGHTA and FQGNSA. V dropped 2 bases and J dropped 2 bases, with 9 bases sitting between them.